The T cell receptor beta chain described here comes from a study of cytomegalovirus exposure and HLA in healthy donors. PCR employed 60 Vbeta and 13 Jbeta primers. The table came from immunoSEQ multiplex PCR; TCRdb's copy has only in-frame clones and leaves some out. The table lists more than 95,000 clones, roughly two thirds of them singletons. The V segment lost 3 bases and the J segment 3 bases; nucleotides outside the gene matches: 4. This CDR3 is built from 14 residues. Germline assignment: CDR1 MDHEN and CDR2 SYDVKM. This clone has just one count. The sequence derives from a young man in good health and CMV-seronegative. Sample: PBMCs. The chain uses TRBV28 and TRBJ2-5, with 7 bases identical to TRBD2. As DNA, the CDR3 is TGTGCCAGCAGTTTGTGGGCGGGAGAAGAGACCCAGTACTTC. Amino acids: CASSLWAGEETQYF.